This T cell receptor beta chain was obtained from a study of blood T cells in healthy people across ages. General study findings and limits: Estimates drawn from one million T cells were deemed to understate diversity.

The J segment lost 6 bases and the V segment lost 7 bases, leaving 12 bases of the junction unmatched. The CDR3 runs 15 residues. The V gene's germline CDR1 is SGHAT and CDR2 FQNNGV. In this sample, this clonotype turned up many times. Its antigen remains unidentified. For the second PCR, which ran for about 6 to 11 cycles, a sample-barcoded 5' primer and a J-beta primer mix were used. MiXCR, run by TCRdb on the 5' RACE reads, gives a single entry per CDR3 protein. The repertoire holds hundreds of thousands of distinct CDR3 sequences, with about half as singletons. This rearrangement joins TRBV11-2 to TRBJ2-5; 9 nucleotides line up with TRBD2. Sequencing was performed on blood. The source is a man between 60 and 75 years old in good health. The CDR3 spells CASTGGSGRVKTQYF. The DNA for the CDR3 is TGTGCCAGCACCGGGGGTAGCGGGAGAGTGAAGACCCAGTACTTC.